This passage covers 20 T cell receptor beta chains from one sample sequenced in a study of T cell repertoires in cytomegalovirus infection. Each CDR3 protein is one row after TCRdb ran MiXCR on the reads. The sample shows 40,000 to 60,000 distinct CDR3 sequences, 20% to 25% of them seen only once. Their cognate antigens are unknown. The sequencing here drew on CD8+ T cells from cultured PBMCs, taken from culture after CMV antigen stimulation. The receptors come from a human donor in good health (CMV status not recorded). Some clones in this sample may be carry-over from other donors' samples.

The rearrangement uses TRBV9 and TRBJ2-5; D could derive from TRBD1 or TRBD2 (5 bases each). The CDR3 consists of 16 residues. CDR1 is SGDLS and CDR2 is YYNGEE in the germline V gene. Trimming took 4 bases from V and 2 from J, leaving 18 bases between them. The chain's CDR3 is CASSFSRSGGQETQYF. As DNA, the CDR3 is TGTGCCAGCAGCTTTTCCCGGAGTGGGGGTCAAGAGACCCAGTACTTC. Full variable domain (rest looked up from reference TRBV9 and TRBJ2-5): DSGVTQTPKHLITATGQRVTLRCSPRSGDLSVYWYQQSLDQGLQFLIQYYNGEERAKGNILERFSAQQFPDLHSELNLSSLELGDSALYFCASSFSRSGGQETQYFGPGTRLLVL.

This chain connects TRBV28 to TRBJ1-1; possibly TRBD1 for D (5 bases). Trimming removed 0 bases from V and 7 bases from J, with 9 bases in between. Germline V gene data show CDR1 as MDHEN and CDR2 as SYDVKM. This CDR3 spans 13 amino acids. The CDR3 spells CASSLWGTLEAFF. The CDR3 nucleotides are TGTGCCAGCAGTTTATGGGGGACCCTTGAAGCTTTCTTT.

This clonotype was counted only a few times. The chain links TRBV20-1 to TRBJ1-1; 7 bases are a match to TRBD1. V trimming: 0 bases; J trimming: 2 bases; junction bases outside the gene matches: 6. The CDR3 is 15 amino acids. The germline V gene has CDR1 DFQATT and CDR2 SNEGSKA (reference sequence). The CDR3 DNA reads TGCAGTGCTAGAGAGACAAGGGGGCCTAACACTGAAGCTTTCTTT. Translation gives CSARETRGPNTEAFF.

The chain employs TRBV27 and TRBJ2-1; D possibly corresponds to TRBD1 (6 bases). This CDR3 comprises 14 residues. Trimming removed 6 bases from V and 0 bases from J, with 9 bases in between. The germline gives CDR1 MNHEY, CDR2 SMNVEV (reference sequence). CDR3 coding DNA: TGTGCCAGCAGAACAGGGAGCTCCTACAATGAGCAGTTCTTC. Its translation: CASRTGSSYNEQFF.

This sequence joins TRBV9 and TRBJ2-3; 7 bases agree with TRBD1. V was clipped by 3 bases and J by 3 bases; unmatched bases: 1. CDR3 length equals 13 residues. Per the germline V gene, CDR1 is SGDLS and CDR2 is YYNGEE. The CDR3 sequence: CASSETGTDTQYF. CDR3 DNA sequence: TGTGCCAGCAGCGAGACAGGGACAGATACGCAGTATTTT.

V gene TRBV7-9 combines with J gene TRBJ2-1; 14 bases map to TRBD2. V lost 5 bases and J lost 4; bases outside the gene matches: 16. The CDR3 consists of 20 residues. Germline CDR1 is SEHNR and CDR2 is FQNEAQ (reference sequence). The CDR3: CASSPYGGLAGGGLYNEQFF. The DNA for the CDR3 is TGTGCCAGCAGCCCCTATGGCGGACTAGCGGGGGGCGGTTTGTACAATGAGCAGTTCTTC.

In its sample, this clonotype was seen a few times. This sequence joins TRBV20-1 and TRBJ2-7, with D perhaps TRBD1 or TRBD2 (6 bases each). Germline V CDR1 and CDR2: DFQATT, SNEGSKA (reference sequence). V shed 6 bases and J shed 0 bases, with 12 bases lying between them. There are 13 residues in the CDR3. The CDR3 spells CSAREGGSYEQYF. The CDR3, as DNA: TGCAGTGCCCGAGAGGGGGGCTCCTACGAGCAGTACTTC.

The V call is TRBV12-3 or TRBV12-4, the J call TRBJ2-1; tentatively, D is TRBD2 (6 bases). There are 13 residues in the CDR3. V was shortened by 5 bases and J by 5 bases, with 10 bases between the two germline ends. The DNA for the CDR3 is TGTGCCAGCAGTCCCGGGGGAAACAATGAGCAGTTCTTC. Amino acid sequence: CASSPGGNNEQFF.

This chain links TRBV7-9 with TRBJ2-5; a weak D match, TRBD1 (5 bases). This CDR3 contains 14 residues. Trimming left V 2 bases short and J 2 bases short, with 9 bases between. Germline loops: CDR1 SEHNR, CDR2 FQNEAQ (reference sequence). In nucleotides, the CDR3 is TGTGCCAGCAGCTTACAGGGTCCGCAAGAGACCCAGTACTTC. It specifies CASSLQGPQETQYF.

This chain uses TRBV7-2 with TRBJ2-7, with no clear D. Germline CDR1 SGHTA, CDR2 FQGNSA. The CDR3 sequence is 13 residues long. V lost 0 bases to trimming and J lost 6 bases, with 9 bases between them. CDR3 bases: TGTGCCAGCAGCTTAGCGGCTGAGCCCGAGCAGTACTTC. This gives the protein CASSLAAEPEQYF. The entire variable domain, with the rest obtained from reference TRBV7-2 and TRBJ2-7, is as follows: GAGVSQSPSNKVTEKGKDVELRCDPISGHTALYWYRQSLGQGLEFLIYFQGNSAPDKSGLPSDRFSAERTGGSVSTLTIQRTQQEDSAVYLCASSLAAEPEQYFGPGTRLTVT.

This clonotype was counted ten times or more. The chain couples TRBV7-6 to TRBJ2-1; the match to TRBD2 covers 7 bases. V shed 2 bases, J shed 0 bases, and the junction held 4 bases outside the gene matches. Germline V CDR1 and CDR2: SGHVS, FNYEAQ. The CDR3 has 16 residues. CDR3 sequence reads: CASSLSSGPSYNEQFF. The CDR3 nucleotides read TGTGCCAGCAGCTTAAGTAGCGGGCCCTCCTACAATGAGCAGTTCTTC.

The V and J genes are TRBV27 and TRBJ1-1; 7 bases are a match to TRBD1. The CDR3 runs 12 residues. The V segment lost 6 bases and the J segment 5 bases; nucleotides outside the gene matches: 3. From germline, CDR1 is MNHEY and CDR2 SMNVEV (reference sequence). CDR3 region: CASRAGGTEAFF. In nucleotides, the CDR3 is TGTGCCAGCAGGGCAGGGGGAACTGAAGCTTTCTTT.

This chain joins TRBV19 and TRBJ2-7, with D uncertain. The CDR3 is 14 amino acids. CDR1 LNHDA and CDR2 SQIVND come from the germline V gene (reference sequence). Trimming took 10 bases from V and 2 from J, leaving 18 bases between them. The CDR3 spells CATIDPTTPYEQYF. The CDR3, as DNA: TGTGCCACCATCGACCCCACGACCCCCTACGAGCAGTACTTC.

This chain links TRBV7-2 with TRBJ1-4; tentative D call: TRBD1 (6 bases). Germline-derived CDR1 and CDR2 are SGHTA and FQGNSA. This CDR3 is 15 amino acids long. V was trimmed by 3 bases and J by 2 bases, leaving 10 bases between them. CDR3 nucleotide sequence: TGTGCCAGCAGCTTTACAGGGTCTACTAATGAAAAACTGTTTTTT. Its protein product is CASSFTGSTNEKLFF.

This clonotype occurred a few times. This chain uses TRBV6-5 with TRBJ2-1, with 8 nucleotides matching TRBD2. Germline loops: CDR1 MNHEY, CDR2 SVGAGI. V trimming: 2 bases; J trimming: 6 bases; junction bases outside the gene matches: 15. The CDR3 consists of 18 residues. The CDR3 spells CASSYTPLLAGNFNEQFF. The CDR3 nucleotides are TGTGCCAGCAGTTACACGCCTCTTCTAGCGGGCAACTTCAATGAGCAGTTCTTC.

In DNA, the CDR3 is TGTGCCAGCAGCCCGGAGGGACTAGCGGGGGTATATACGCAGTATTTT. Protein: CASSPEGLAGVYTQYF. This chain connects TRBV7-2 to TRBJ2-3; 14 bases align to TRBD2. The CDR3 has 16 residues. The trim removed 5 bases at V and 7 bases at J, leaving 8 bases unmatched. The germline CDR1 and CDR2 sequences are SGHTA and FQGNSA.

This clonotype has more than one count but fewer than ten. CDR3 in amino acids: CASRTLARGVDEQFF. CDR3 nucleotides: TGCGCCAGCAGGACACTAGCTAGGGGGGTCGATGAGCAGTTCTTC. V and J are TRBV5-1 and TRBJ2-1; either TRBD1 or TRBD2 may supply D (6 bases each). CDR1 and CDR2 (germline): SGHRS, YFSETQ. CDR3 size: 15 residues. Trimming removed 5 bases at V and 8 bases at J, with 20 bases between.

For this clonotype: It may be a read error: a sequence one base away is much more abundant. The J gene is TRBJ1-1, the V gene TRBV7-2, with TRBD1 matching over 8 bases. Germline values: CDR1 SGHTA, CDR2 FQGNSA. The CDR3 runs 16 residues. DNA for the CDR3: TGTGTCAGCAGCTCAGAACGGGACAGGCTGAACACTGAAGCTTTCTTT. It encodes CVSSSERDRLNTEAFF.

This clonotype has a handful of counts. This chain's CDR3 is CASKAAGGLAVATGELFF. For the CDR3, the DNA is TGTGCCAGCAAAGCCGCCGGTGGACTAGCGGTAGCCACCGGGGAGCTGTTTTTT. The gene calls are TRBV7-9 and TRBJ2-2; the match to TRBD2 covers 10 bases. The CDR3 is 18 residues long. Per the germline V gene, CDR1 is SEHNR and CDR2 is FQNEAQ (reference sequence). Trimming cost V 7 bases and J 4 bases; bases outside gene matches: 15.

The CDR3 coding sequence is TGTGCCAGCAGTCCTACAGCCCCCTCGAATTATAATTCACCCCTCCACTTT. Protein: CASSPTAPSNYNSPLHF. The rearrangement joins TRBV7-8 to TRBJ1-6; D is uncertain. The length of the CDR3 is 17 residues. V lost 6 bases and J 4 bases, leaving 19 bases between the germline ends. Germline CDR1 and CDR2: SGHVS and FQNEAQ.